These 21 T cell receptor beta chains share one sample of origin, sequenced in a study of cytomegalovirus exposure and HLA in healthy donors. The PCR ran on 60 Vbeta and 13 Jbeta primers. Produced via immunoSEQ multiplex PCR; TCRdb's table is partial and in-frame only. The table lists some 130,000 clones, 75% to 90% of them singletons, with 1% in the top ten. The sequencing sample was made of PBMCs. The receptors were gathered from a man aged 40-55 years in good health and CMV-seronegative.

Only one count was recorded for this clone. This sequence joins TRBV2 and TRBJ1-2; D gene unclear. V was pared by 6 bases and J by 8 bases, with 7 bases between. Germline V gene sequence: CDR1 SNHLY, CDR2 FYNNEI. This CDR3 has 10 amino acids. The CDR3, as DNA: TGTGCCAGCAGCACGGAGGGCTACACCTTC. Its translation is CASSTEGYTF.

This clone was picked up one time. The chain is built from TRBV2 and TRBJ1-5, with TRBD1 matching 10 bases. V dropped 6 bases and J dropped 4; count of bases not matched to a gene: 6. Germline loops: CDR1 SNHLY, CDR2 FYNNEI. CDR3 length: 15 residues. In DNA, the CDR3 is TGTGCCAGCAGGGGGGGACAGGGGTTGAATCAGCCCCAGCATTTT. It codes for CASRGGQGLNQPQHF.

Turning to this clone: Other DNA sequences of this sample code for an identical CDR3. The V and J genes are TRBV6-1 and TRBJ2-1, with TRBD2 matching 7 bases. V lost 7 bases and J lost 4; bases outside the gene matches: 4. Looked up from germline, CDR1 is MNHNS and CDR2 is SASEGT. The CDR3 loop spans 13 amino acids. The CDR3 nucleotides read TGTGCCAGCACATCACTAGCGTACAATGAGCAGTTCTTC. Residues: CASTSLAYNEQFF.

The V gene is TRBV11-2, the J gene TRBJ1-1; D remains ambiguous. CDR3 size: 14 residues. The germline V gene has CDR1 SGHAT and CDR2 FQNNGV. Trimming took 1 base from V and 0 from J, leaving 6 bases between them. The CDR3 region is CASSLGQMNTEAFF. In nucleotides, the CDR3 is TGTGCCAGCAGCTTAGGGCAGATGAACACTGAAGCTTTCTTT.

The rearrangement uses TRBV4-1 and TRBJ2-7; TRBD2 agrees at 7 bases. J lost 3 bases, V lost 0 bases, and 2 bases had no gene match. CDR1 MGHRA and CDR2 YSYEKL come from the germline V gene. This CDR3 spans 14 amino acids. The CDR3 region is CASSQEGGSYEQYF. CDR3 DNA sequence: TGCGCCAGCAGCCAAGAGGGGGGGAGCTACGAGCAGTACTTC.

The chain uses TRBV7-7 and TRBJ1-3; D ambiguous. Looked up from germline, CDR1 is SSHAT and CDR2 is FNYEAQ (reference sequence). This CDR3 has 15 residues. V dropped 1 base and J dropped 0 bases, with 7 bases sitting between them. The CDR3 DNA reads as TGTGCCAGCAGCTTAGGAGACTTCTCTGGAAACACCATATATTTT. This encodes CASSLGDFSGNTIYF.

CDR3 protein: CASSLGQSYNEQFF. CDR3 DNA sequence: TGCGCCAGCAGCTTGGGACAGTCCTACAATGAGCAGTTCTTC. The chain recombines TRBV5-1 with TRBJ2-1; possible D gene TRBD1, 5 bases. V was clipped by 0 bases and J by 1 base, with 5 bases between them. The germline CDR1 and CDR2 sequences are SGHRS and YFSETQ. The CDR3 runs 14 residues.

Worth noting for this clone: The sample contains more than one DNA sequence encoding this CDR3. The rearrangement links TRBV6-5 to TRBJ2-7; 7 nucleotides align to TRBD2. CDR3 length: 15 amino acids. Germline CDR1 is MNHEY and CDR2 is SVGAGI. V shed 0 bases, J shed 4 bases, and the junction held 6 bases outside the gene matches. CDR3 loop: CASSYSSSGGYEQYF. In nucleotides, the CDR3 is TGTGCCAGCAGTTACTCGAGTTCGGGGGGTTACGAGCAGTACTTC.

The rearrangement links TRBV5-4 to TRBJ2-5, with D possibly matching TRBD1 (6 bases). This CDR3 is built from 14 residues. Germline V gives CDR1 SGHNT, CDR2 YYREEE (reference sequence). The V end was cut by 2 bases, the J end by 2 bases, with 10 bases between. CDR3 in DNA: TGTGCCAGCAGCTTTGAAGGGGGTCAAGAGACCCAGTACTTC. It codes for CASSFEGGQETQYF.

This clone was seen a single time. The CDR3 here is CASSEGTTRETQYF. For the CDR3, the DNA is TGTGCCAGCAGTGAGGGCACGACCAGAGAGACCCAGTACTTC. The rearrangement links TRBV6-1 to TRBJ2-5; no firm D call. Germline loops: CDR1 MNHNS, CDR2 SASEGT. The CDR3 runs 14 residues. V was shortened by 3 bases and J by 4 bases, with 12 bases between the two germline ends.

The chain carries TRBV10-2 and TRBJ2-3; maybe TRBD2 (6 bases). Trimming took off 5 bases at V and 6 bases at J, with 15 bases between the two ends. CDR1 and CDR2 (germline): WSHSY, SAAADI. CDR3 length: 14 residues. Written as DNA, the CDR3 is TGCGCCAGCAGTCTTAGCGGAGGCCCGGATACGCAGTATTTT. It specifies CASSLSGGPDTQYF.

V usage is TRBV29-1 and J usage is TRBJ2-1; 11 positions agree with TRBD2. The ends lost 6 bases at V and 10 bases at J; junction bases unmatched: 14. Germline loops: CDR1 SQVTM, CDR2 ANQGSEA. This CDR3 is built from 15 residues. The CDR3 DNA reads TGCAGCGTAGGCAATCTAGCGGGGGGCCTGGGGGAGCAGTTCTTC. This translates into CSVGNLAGGLGEQFF.

The chain combines TRBV5-1 with TRBJ2-5; 7 nucleotides line up with TRBD1. The CDR3 spans 14 residues. The V segment lost 4 bases and the J segment 2 bases; nucleotides outside the gene matches: 5. Germline V CDR1 and CDR2: SGHRS, YFSETQ. For the CDR3, the DNA is TGCGCCAGCAGCCAGGGACAGTTGCAAGAGACCCAGTACTTC. Protein sequence: CASSQGQLQETQYF.

This chain uses TRBV19 with TRBJ1-5; 12 positions agree with TRBD1. Germline CDR1 reads LNHDA; CDR2 reads SQIVND (reference sequence). This CDR3 has 16 residues. The V segment lost 5 bases and the J segment 5 bases; nucleotides outside the gene matches: 7. The CDR3 DNA sequence: TGTGCCAGTAGTCGTCCCGGGACAGGGGGCGATCAGCCCCAGCATTTT. Residues: CASSRPGTGGDQPQHF.

A few counts support this clone. The chain has TRBV5-6 and TRBJ2-7; 8 bases fit TRBD2. Trimming cost V 3 bases and J 1 base; bases outside gene matches: 3. Germline values: CDR1 SGHDT, CDR2 YYEEEE. The CDR3 runs 14 residues. CDR3 in amino acids: CASSYGGGSYEQYF. For the CDR3, the DNA is TGTGCCAGCAGCTACGGGGGGGGATCCTACGAGCAGTACTTC.

The J gene is TRBJ1-5, the V gene TRBV16, with 8 bases identical to TRBD1. The CDR3 sequence is 15 residues long. The junction had 0 bases not matched to a gene; V was cut back by 0 bases and J by 2 bases. Germline CDR1 and CDR2: KGHSY and FQNENV. The DNA of the CDR3 is TGTGCCAGCAGCCAATCGGGACAGGGCAATCAGCCCCAGCATTTT. Protein sequence: CASSQSGQGNQPQHF.

This clone showed up just once. Written as DNA, the CDR3 is TGTGCCAGCACCGATAGCGGGGACGAGCAGTACTTC. Translated, it gives CASTDSGDEQYF. The rearrangement joins TRBV6-1 to TRBJ2-7, with 8 bases fitting TRBD2. The CDR3 is made up of 12 amino acids. The J segment lost 5 bases and the V segment lost 7 bases, leaving 4 bases of the junction unmatched. Germline CDR1 MNHNS, CDR2 SASEGT.

This sequence joins TRBV6-1 and TRBJ2-1; D is uncertain. Germline V gives CDR1 MNHNS, CDR2 SASEGT. This CDR3 is built from 13 residues. Trimming left V 0 bases short and J 11 bases short, with 11 bases between. CDR3 in DNA: TGTGCCAGCAGTGAAGCCCGTGCTATCAAGCAGTTCTTC. Protein: CASSEARAIKQFF.

V gene TRBV19 combines with J gene TRBJ1-1; D is ambiguous. Germline loops: CDR1 LNHDA, CDR2 SQIVND (reference sequence). This CDR3 contains 14 residues. The V end was cut by 5 bases, the J end by 0 bases, with 10 bases between. The CDR3 nucleotides are TGTGCCAGTAGTCCGCCGTCTATGAACACTGAAGCTTTCTTT. Residues: CASSPPSMNTEAFF.

This clone has only a few counts. Other DNA sequences within the sample encode an identical CDR3. V gene TRBV19 combines with J gene TRBJ1-2; no firm D call. V was shortened by 4 bases and J by 6 bases, with 9 bases between the two germline ends. Germline CDR1 and CDR2: LNHDA and SQIVND (reference sequence). CDR3 length: 12 residues. The CDR3 region has the DNA TGTGCCAGTAGTACGGGGTTTGATGGCTACACCTTC. Translated: CASSTGFDGYTF.

In DNA form, the CDR3 reads TGCGCCAGCAGCTTGCATATTCCGGGACAGGGTCATGGCTACACCTTC. This encodes CASSLHIPGQGHGYTF. The V call is TRBV5-1, the J call TRBJ1-2, with 9 bases matching TRBD1. The germline CDR1 and CDR2 sequences are SGHRS and YFSETQ. The V and J ends lost 1 base and 6 bases, in that order; junction bases with no gene match: 10. The CDR3 has 16 residues.